This section outlines one T cell receptor beta chain sequence together with its context. The antigen remains unidentified. This sample was taken from a study of cytomegalovirus exposure and HLA in healthy donors. The wider study: Early released data comprised some 91 million unique TCRs from HLA-typed donors. Study results and caveats: In a later analysis, HLA-associated beta chains showed higher expansion and lower generation probabilities than comparable chains. Reports credit the classifier with highly specific, highly sensitive diagnosis of cytomegalovirus status.

Participants comprised healthy donors of bone marrow. PCR primers comprised 60 Vbeta and 13 Jbeta primers. Sequenced by immunoSEQ multiplex PCR; TCRdb stores in-frame clones only, minus some. In the table there are fewer than 150,000 clones, approximately 80% of which are singletons. The CDR3 runs to 13 residues. Germline-derived CDR1 and CDR2 are SGHDT and YYEEEE. V was pared by 3 bases and J by 7 bases, with 14 bases between. This receptor was obtained from a man aged 45 to 65 in good health and CMV-seropositive. Material for sequencing was PBMCs. The chain is built from TRBV5-6 and TRBJ2-7, with a possible D match to TRBD2 (5 bases). The CDR3 coding sequence is TGTGCCAGCAGCTCAGGAGGAGTCGGGGAGCAGTACTTC. Amino acids: CASSSGGVGEQYF.